This T cell receptor beta chain was found in a study of cytomegalovirus exposure and HLA in healthy donors. The wider study: Out of about 190 million T cells, an earlier analysis found fewer than 140 million unique TCR beta sequences in total. Findings and limits, study-wide: A later analysis associated 16,000 or so TCR beta sequences with HLA alleles at a 0.05 false discovery rate.

Researchers ran the PCR with 60 Vbeta and 13 Jbeta primers. This table comes from immunoSEQ multiplex PCR, and its TCRdb copy is limited to in-frame clones, with some not included. The sample lists 85,000 to 130,000 clones; about three quarters were seen once. This clone was observed a few times. The antigen is not known. A single base is all that separates this from a far larger clone, so a read error is likely. The TCR sequence derives from a woman aged 18-29 years in good health and CMV-seropositive. Sequencing was done on a sample of PBMCs.

This chain's CDR3 is CASTRYNEARGNLNEQFF. In nucleotides, the CDR3 is TGTGCCAGTACGCGATACAATGAGGCTCGCGGGAATCTCAATGAGCAGTTCTTC. The rearrangement links TRBV25-1 to TRBJ2-1; a weak D match, TRBD2 (6 bases). The length of the CDR3 is 18 residues. Germline V CDR1 and CDR2: MGHDK, SYGVNS. V was cut by 9 bases and J by 6 bases, with 30 bases left in between.